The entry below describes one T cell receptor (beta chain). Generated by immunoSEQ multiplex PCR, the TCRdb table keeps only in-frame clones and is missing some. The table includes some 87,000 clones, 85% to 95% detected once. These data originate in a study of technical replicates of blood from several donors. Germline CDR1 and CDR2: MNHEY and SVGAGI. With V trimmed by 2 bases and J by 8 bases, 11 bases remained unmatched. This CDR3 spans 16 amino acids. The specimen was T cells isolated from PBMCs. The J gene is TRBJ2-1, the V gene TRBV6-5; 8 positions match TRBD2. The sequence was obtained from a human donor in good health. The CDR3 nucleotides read TGTGCCAGCAGTTACAGCCGGGAGGGCCGAGGATATGAGCAGTTCTTC. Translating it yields CASSYSREGRGYEQFF.